This T cell receptor (beta chain) came from a study of Ad26.COV2.S vaccination and SARS-CoV-2 variants. About this clone: The antigen remains unidentified.

The germline gives CDR1 SEHNR, CDR2 FQNEAQ (reference sequence). The CDR3 has 16 residues. Trimming cost V 6 bases and J 0 bases, with 15 bases left between them. Study observations and caveats: Breadth, reportedly substantial, characterized the spike-specific CD8+ and CD4+ T cell responses after vaccination.

Profiled with immunoSEQ multiplex PCR; TCRdb holds only in-frame clones, not every one. The data show about 350,000 clones, around 92% seen once. The genes are TRBV7-9 and TRBJ1-3, with D possibly matching TRBD1 (5 bases). The sample was peripheral blood, taken after recovery from COVID-19. This clonotype was obtained from a human donor who had recovered from COVID-19. The CDR3 region is CASRGGVGYSGNTIYF. In DNA, the CDR3 is TGTGCCAGCAGGGGAGGGGTCGGCTACTCTGGAAACACCATATATTTT.